This T cell receptor delta chain was observed in a study of gamma-delta T cells after stem cell transplantation. This clone is medium-sized in the sample. TCRdb redid clone calling on the RT-PCR reads using CATT. Counted here are under 3,000 delta-chain clones, over 3.5% occurring once; the ten biggest clones make up more than 14%. V gave up 3 bases and J gave up 0 bases, with 13 bases separating them. Germline loops: CDR1 GEAIGNYY, CDR2 EKD. The CDR3 has 15 amino acids. The material sequenced was gamma-delta T cells. The chain joins TRDV2 to TRDJ1, with D maybe TRDD3 (5 bases). The source is a human donor. It is not recorded whose cells these are; they may come from a transplant donor. CDR3 in DNA: TGTGCCTGTGACCGATTGGGGACTTACACCGATAAACTCATCTTT. Translated, it gives CACDRLGTYTDKLIF.